This is a list of T cell receptor beta chains from one sample in a study of cytomegalovirus exposure and HLA in healthy donors. Assay: immunoSEQ multiplex PCR; the TCRdb copy retains only in-frame clones and omits some. The table has around 200,000 clones, roughly three quarters seen once. Sequencing was done on a sample of PBMCs. Receptors originate from a male donor in good health and CMV-seronegative. Each CDR3 is given with its conserved first and last residue. The D gene is left open where the match is weak. Clone size is stated in some rows and not others, as once, few, many or a class when expanded.

J gene | clone size | D gene | V gene | CDR3 protein | CDR3 DNA
TRBJ1-2 | - | TRBD1 | TRBV2 | CASSFRGGTGGVGVGYTF | TGTGCCAGCTCCTTCCGAGGCGGGACAGGGGGCGTTGGGGTAGGCTACACCTTC
TRBJ1-1 | - | - | TRBV6-5 | CASTLGGGSTEAFF | TGTGCCAGCACTCTAGGGGGGGGCAGCACTGAAGCTTTCTTT
TRBJ2-1 | - | - | TRBV28 | CASSSLMYNEQFF | TGTGCCAGCAGTTCCCTTATGTACAATGAGCAGTTCTTC
TRBJ2-3 | - | TRBD2 | TRBV19 | CASRPRTSGNTDTQYF | TGTGCCAGTAGACCAAGGACTAGCGGAAACACAGATACGCAGTATTTT
TRBJ1-5 | - | - | TRBV6-1 | CASRTYSSNQPQHF | TGTGCCAGCCGGACTTATTCTAGCAATCAGCCCCAGCATTTT
TRBJ2-7 | - | TRBD2 | TRBV5-1 | CASSPARGESYEQYF | TGCGCCAGCAGCCCGGCCCGGGGGGAGTCCTACGAGCAGTACTTC
TRBJ1-1 | - | TRBD1 | TRBV29-1 | CSEIGQGGTEAFF | TGCAGCGAGATTGGACAGGGAGGAACTGAAGCTTTCTTT
TRBJ2-1 | once | - | TRBV7-2 | CASSQTRDGVEQFF | TGTGCCAGCAGTCAAACCCGGGATGGGGTTGAGCAGTTCTTC
TRBJ1-5 | - | - | TRBV4-1 | CASSQDTGDGNQPQHF | TGCGCCAGCAGCCAAGATACGGGGGATGGCAATCAGCCCCAGCATTTT
TRBJ2-2 | - | - | TRBV4-1 | CASRWAANTGELFF | TGCGCCAGCAGGTGGGCTGCGAACACCGGGGAGCTGTTTTTT
TRBJ2-1 | - | - | TRBV6-5 | CASSPRRVRLEQFF | TGTGCCAGCAGTCCTCGACGGGTGCGGCTTGAGCAGTTCTTC
TRBJ2-1 | once | - | TRBV12-1 | CASSPNFIRQGRCEQFF | TGTGCCAGCAGCCCCAACTTCATTCGACAGGGGAGGTGTGAGCAGTTCTTC
TRBJ1-5 | few | TRBD1 | TRBV2 | CASSRDRGDQPQHF | TGTGCCAGCAGCCGGGACAGGGGGGATCAGCCCCAGCATTTT
TRBJ2-2 | - | - | TRBV30 | CAWKWTTYTGELFF | TGTGCCTGGAAATGGACTACTTACACCGGGGAGCTGTTTTTT
TRBJ1-2 | - | - | TRBV6-5 | CASSYSANGDYGYTF | TGTGCCAGCAGTTACTCGGCAAATGGTGACTATGGCTACACCTTC
TRBJ1-2 | - | TRBD1 | TRBV28 | CASSQPGTGIDYGYTF | TGTGCCAGCAGTCAACCCGGGACAGGGATCGACTATGGCTACACCTTC
TRBJ2-3 | - | - | TRBV6-5 | CASSYSWQGTDTQYF | TGTGCCAGCAGTTACTCGTGGCAGGGCACAGATACGCAGTATTTT
TRBJ2-5 | - | - | TRBV7-7 | CASSLGYRETQYF | TGTGCCAGCAGCTTGGGCTATAGGGAGACCCAGTACTTC
TRBJ2-5 | - | TRBD2 | TRBV12-5 | CASGLGLAPRGTQYF | TGTGCTAGTGGTCTGGGACTAGCGCCGAGAGGGACCCAGTACTTC
TRBJ2-5 | - | - | TRBV30 | CAWSLQMEETQYF | TGTGCCTGGAGTTTACAGATGGAAGAGACCCAGTACTTC
TRBJ1-5 | few | TRBD1 | TRBV6-6 | CASSRQGADQPQHF | TGTGCCAGCAGTCGACAGGGGGCCGACCAGCCCCAGCATTTT
TRBJ1-2 | - | TRBD1 | TRBV6-5 | CASGIYRGGYTF | TGTGCCAGCGGGATTTACAGGGGCGGCTACACCTTC
TRBJ1-2 | - | TRBD1 | TRBV5-6 | CASSSQGVIYGYTF | TGTGCCAGCAGCTCCCAGGGGGTTATTTATGGCTACACCTTC
TRBJ2-1 | once | TRBD2 | TRBV7-9 | CASSLGLAVPGDEQFF | TGTGCCAGCAGCCTTGGACTAGCGGTACCGGGGGATGAGCAGTTCTTC
TRBJ1-6 | - | - | TRBV30 | CAWSETVFPLHF | TGTGCCTGGAGTGAAACAGTGTTTCCCCTCCACTTT
TRBJ2-7 | - | TRBD1 | TRBV19 | CASSIFRLWTGGIADYEQYF | TGTGCCAGTAGTATATTCCGGCTCTGGACAGGGGGTATTGCGGACTACGAGCAGTACTTC
TRBJ1-5 | - | - | TRBV27 | CARRLVGSNQPQHF | TGTGCCAGGCGACTAGTGGGATCCAATCAGCCCCAGCATTTT
TRBJ2-1 | - | TRBD1 | TRBV9 | CASSPPAGQGQGGEQFF | TGTGCCAGCAGCCCACCCGCTGGACAGGGACAAGGGGGTGAGCAGTTCTTC
TRBJ2-7 | - | - | TRBV27 | CASSLIGDEQYF | TGTGCCAGCAGTTTAATCGGGGACGAGCAGTACTTC
TRBJ2-5 | - | - | TRBV5-1 | CASSLEERGGETQYF | TGCGCCAGCAGCTTGGAGGAACGAGGAGGAGAGACCCAGTACTTC
TRBJ2-7 | few | TRBD1 | TRBV7-3 | CASSSFGGQGNNEQYF | TGTGCCAGCAGCTCTTTTGGGGGACAGGGGAACAACGAGCAGTACTTC
TRBJ2-7 | - | TRBD2 | TRBV7-8 | CASSSLAGHSYEQYF | TGTGCCAGCAGCTCACTAGCGGGCCACTCCTACGAGCAGTACTTC
TRBJ2-3 | few | TRBD2 | TRBV11-3 | CASSLGTSLHDTQYF | TGTGCCAGCAGCTTGGGGACTAGTTTGCACGATACGCAGTATTTT
TRBJ2-5 | - | - | TRBV9 | CASSPEGGEETQYF | TGTGCCAGCAGCCCAGAGGGGGGGGAGGAGACCCAGTACTTC
TRBJ1-1 | - | - | TRBV13 | CASSLGTRVIAEAFF | TGTGCCAGCAGCTTAGGCACCAGGGTAATCGCTGAAGCTTTCTTT
TRBJ1-4 | - | - | TRBV9 | CASSSQGGYEKLFF | TGTGCCAGCAGCTCTCAAGGGGGTTATGAAAAACTGTTTTTT
TRBJ2-3 | - | TRBD2 | TRBV15 | CATSNPGTSGGGGTDTQYF | TGTGCCACCAGCAATCCAGGGACTAGCGGGGGGGGTGGTACAGATACGCAGTATTTT
TRBJ1-5 | few | - | TRBV7-9 | CASSVTDSNQPQHF | TGTGCCAGCAGCGTTACAGATAGCAATCAGCCCCAGCATTTT
TRBJ2-6 | - | - | TRBV9 | CASSLRDRPGANVLTF | TGTGCCAGCAGCTTACGTGACAGACCGGGGGCCAACGTCCTGACTTTC
TRBJ2-7 | - | - | TRBV15 | CATSTGGSYEQYF | TGTGCCACCAGCACCGGAGGGTCCTACGAGCAGTACTTC
TRBJ2-3 | few | TRBD2 | TRBV10-3 | CAISTQGLAVGGDTQYF | TGTGCCATCAGTACACAAGGACTAGCGGTCGGGGGGGATACGCAGTATTTT
TRBJ2-7 | few | - | TRBV10-1 | CASSELRYGEQYF | TGCGCCAGCAGTGAACTACGGTACGGCGAGCAGTACTTC
TRBJ1-5 | - | TRBD1 | TRBV19 | CASSRFGQGGNQPQHF | TGTGCCAGTAGTCGATTTGGACAGGGAGGGAATCAGCCCCAGCATTTT
TRBJ1-6 | - | TRBD1 | TRBV5-4 | CASSPALTGGISPLHF | TGTGCCAGCAGCCCAGCCCTCACAGGGGGCATTTCACCCCTCCACTTT
TRBJ2-5 | - | - | TRBV2 | CASSVSQETQYF | TGTGCCAGCAGTGTTAGCCAAGAGACCCAGTACTTC
TRBJ1-1 | few | - | TRBV25-1 | CASSEPGGMNTEAFF | TGTGCCAGCAGTGAACCGGGGGGGATGAACACTGAAGCTTTCTTT
TRBJ2-4 | - | TRBD2 | TRBV30 | CAWSLVRLAGVLALAKNIQYF | TGTGCCTGGAGTCTCGTAAGGCTAGCGGGGGTGCTGGCTCTAGCCAAAAACATTCAGTACTTC
TRBJ2-1 | - | - | TRBV10-3 | CATKGLSYNEQFF | TGTGCCACAAAGGGACTTTCCTACAATGAGCAGTTCTTC
TRBJ1-2 | once | - | TRBV10-2 | CASSDFGRRDGYTF | TGCGCCAGCAGTGATTTCGGCCGACGGGATGGCTACACCTTC
TRBJ2-1 | - | TRBD2 | TRBV11-3 | CASSFGTSGNNEQFF | TGTGCCAGCAGCTTTGGGACTAGCGGGAATAATGAGCAGTTCTTC